This T cell receptor beta chain was captured in a study of blood T cell repertoires in COVID-19. Across 20 to 25 US areas, participants ranged in age from about 18 to 90 years. How the authors handled the data: Researchers report that nucleated cell counts were estimated from reference gene primer amplification. Profiling relied on immunoSEQ multiplex PCR, and the TCRdb table lists in-frame clones only, not all of them. V, J and clone size reflect that table, while D and trimming were determined from the DNA. The sample includes around 240,000 clones, approximately 83% of them seen just once. With 8 bases clipped from V and 2 bases from J, the junction kept 9 bases outside the gene matches. The CDR3 totals 14 residues. Per the germline V gene, CDR1 is MNHEY and CDR2 is SVGAGI.

Sequences were obtained from PBMCs or T cells enriched from blood (not recorded which). This TCR was sampled from a woman in her forties or fifties who had recovered from COVID-19. This sequence joins TRBV6-5 and TRBJ2-7; 7 positions match TRBD2. CDR3 nucleotide sequence: TGTGCCAGCGGGCCCGGCGGGAGAGCCTACGAGCAGTACTTC. Its protein product is CASGPGGRAYEQYF.